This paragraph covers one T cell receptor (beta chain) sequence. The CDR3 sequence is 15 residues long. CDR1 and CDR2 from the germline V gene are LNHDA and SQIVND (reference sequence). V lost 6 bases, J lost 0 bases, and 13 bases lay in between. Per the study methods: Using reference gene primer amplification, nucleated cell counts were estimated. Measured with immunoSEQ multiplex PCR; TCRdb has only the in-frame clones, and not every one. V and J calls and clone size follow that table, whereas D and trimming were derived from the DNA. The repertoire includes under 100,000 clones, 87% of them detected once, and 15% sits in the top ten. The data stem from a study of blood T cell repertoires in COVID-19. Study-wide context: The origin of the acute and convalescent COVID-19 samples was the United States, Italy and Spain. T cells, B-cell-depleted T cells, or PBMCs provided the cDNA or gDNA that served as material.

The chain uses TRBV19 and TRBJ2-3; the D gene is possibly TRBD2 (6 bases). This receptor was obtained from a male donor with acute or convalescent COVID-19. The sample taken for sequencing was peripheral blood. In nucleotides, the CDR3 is TGTGCCAGTAGCGTGATGGGGACTAGCACAGATACGCAGTATTTT. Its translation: CASSVMGTSTDTQYF. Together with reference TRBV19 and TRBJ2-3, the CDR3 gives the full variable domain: DGGITQSPKYLFRKEGQNVTLSCEQNLNHDAMYWYRQDPGQGLRLIYYSQIVNDFQKGDIAEGYSVSREKKESFPLTVTSAQKNPTAFYLCASSVMGTSTDTQYFGPGTRLTVL.